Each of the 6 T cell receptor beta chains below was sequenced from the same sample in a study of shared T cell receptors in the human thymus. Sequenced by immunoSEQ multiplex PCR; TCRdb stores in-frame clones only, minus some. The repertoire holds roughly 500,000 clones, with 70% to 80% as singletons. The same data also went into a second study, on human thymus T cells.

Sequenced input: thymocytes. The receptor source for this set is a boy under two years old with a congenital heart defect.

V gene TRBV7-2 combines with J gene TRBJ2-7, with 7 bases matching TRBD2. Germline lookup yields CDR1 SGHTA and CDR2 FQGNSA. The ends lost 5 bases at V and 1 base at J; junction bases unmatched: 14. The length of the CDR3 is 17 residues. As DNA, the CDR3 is TGTGCCAGCAGCCCATCGGTAGGGCTAGCGGCTTCCTACGAGCAGTACTTC. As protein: CASSPSVGLAASYEQYF.

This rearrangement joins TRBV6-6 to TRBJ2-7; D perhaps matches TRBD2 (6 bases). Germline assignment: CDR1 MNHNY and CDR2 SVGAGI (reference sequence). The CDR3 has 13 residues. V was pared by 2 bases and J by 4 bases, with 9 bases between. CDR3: CASSYPGRYEQYF. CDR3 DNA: TGTGCCAGCAGTTACCCAGGGAGGTACGAGCAGTACTTC.

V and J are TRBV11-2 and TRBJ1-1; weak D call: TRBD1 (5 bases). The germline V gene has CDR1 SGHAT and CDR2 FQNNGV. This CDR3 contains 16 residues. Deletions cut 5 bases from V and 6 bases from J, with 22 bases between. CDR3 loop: CASSLTPGVWYPEAFF. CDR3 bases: TGTGCCAGCAGCCTTACCCCGGGGGTATGGTATCCTGAAGCTTTCTTT.

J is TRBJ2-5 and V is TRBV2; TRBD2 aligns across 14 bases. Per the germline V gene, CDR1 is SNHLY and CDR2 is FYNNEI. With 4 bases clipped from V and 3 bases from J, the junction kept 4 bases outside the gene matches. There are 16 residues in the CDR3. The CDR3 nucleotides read TGTGCCAGCAGTGCCCCGACTAGCGGGAGGGAAGAGACCCAGTACTTC. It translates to CASSAPTSGREETQYF. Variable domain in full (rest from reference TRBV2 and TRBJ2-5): EPEVTQTPSHQVTQMGQEVILRCVPISNHLYFYWYRQILGQKVEFLVSFYNNEISEKSEIFDDQFSVERPDGSNFTLKIRSTKLEDSAMYFCASSAPTSGREETQYFGPGTRLLVL.

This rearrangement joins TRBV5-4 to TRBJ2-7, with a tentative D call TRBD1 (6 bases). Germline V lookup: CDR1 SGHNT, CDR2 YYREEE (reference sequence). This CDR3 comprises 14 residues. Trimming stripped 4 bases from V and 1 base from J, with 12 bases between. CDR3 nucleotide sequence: TGTGCCAGCAGCCCCCGGGACACATCCTACGAGCAGTACTTC. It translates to CASSPRDTSYEQYF.

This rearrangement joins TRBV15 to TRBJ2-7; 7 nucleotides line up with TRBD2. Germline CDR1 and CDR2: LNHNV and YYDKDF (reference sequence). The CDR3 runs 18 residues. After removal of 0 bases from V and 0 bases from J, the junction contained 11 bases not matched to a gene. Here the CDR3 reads CATSRDRQGGYPSYEQYF. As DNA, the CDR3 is TGTGCCACCAGCAGAGATCGGCAGGGAGGGTACCCCTCCTACGAGCAGTACTTC.